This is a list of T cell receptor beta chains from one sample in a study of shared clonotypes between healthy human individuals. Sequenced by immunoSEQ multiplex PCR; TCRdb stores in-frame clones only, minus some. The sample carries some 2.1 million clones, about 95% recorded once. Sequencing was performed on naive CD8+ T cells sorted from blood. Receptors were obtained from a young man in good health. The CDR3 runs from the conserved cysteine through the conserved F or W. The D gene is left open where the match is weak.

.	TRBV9	CASSVAVTGELFF
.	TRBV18	CASSPIREPGELFF
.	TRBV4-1	CASSTPNSPLHF
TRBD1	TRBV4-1	CASSQDRSGGHYGYTF
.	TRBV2	CASSEAFLGGSHGYTF
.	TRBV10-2	CASSDVREGEAFF
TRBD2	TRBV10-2	CASSGLAGGDGTDTQYF
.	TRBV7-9	CASSLDPAEGYF
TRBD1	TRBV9	CASSEGTVNEQFF
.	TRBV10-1	CASSELDNNEQFF
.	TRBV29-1	CSVEDTSGPETQYF
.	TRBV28	CASFRDEGSPLHF
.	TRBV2	CASRIGQLYEQYF
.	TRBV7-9	CATLLENTGELFF
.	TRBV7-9	CASSLEVGRDNSPLHF
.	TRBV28	CASSSMDDEQYF
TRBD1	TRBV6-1	CASSADRGHSKHSPLHF
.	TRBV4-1	CASSQEVSPSATDEKLFF
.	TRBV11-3	CAIGGEQYF
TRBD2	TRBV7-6	CASSLGLASYEQYF
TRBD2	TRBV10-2	CASSTPSGSHYEQYF
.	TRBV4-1	CASSQGGGASVEQYF
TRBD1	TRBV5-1	CASSSRQGSKTYEQYF
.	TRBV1	CTSSLSSVLAKNIQYF
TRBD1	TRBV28	CASSPRDSIYLNYGYTF
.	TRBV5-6	CASSLGQVDGYTF
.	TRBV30	CAWGGLSNTGELFF
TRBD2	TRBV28	CASSPPLAGVLPNTGELFF
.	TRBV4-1	CASSPVGGGDYEQYF
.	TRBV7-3	CASSLRADTEAFF
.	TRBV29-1	CSGGGHSTNTEAFF
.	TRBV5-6	CASSLTPSSYNEQFF
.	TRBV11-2	CASSVYWGTEAFF
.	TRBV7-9	CASSSSPGDSDKKTQYF
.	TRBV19	CASSIRDTGELFF
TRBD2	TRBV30	CAWSLWEGYEQYF
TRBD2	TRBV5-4	CASSFAGGTQYF
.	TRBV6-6	CASSEEYNSPLHF
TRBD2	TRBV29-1	CSVLSGSSYNEQFF
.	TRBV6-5	CASSYGGSTNEQYF
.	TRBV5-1	CASSHLMGILTNVLTF
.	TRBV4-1	CASSPSGLGQPQHF
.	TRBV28	CASSLISTDTQYF
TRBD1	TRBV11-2	CASSPDRGETYEQYF
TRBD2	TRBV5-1	CASSLGLAYYEQYF
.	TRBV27	CASSLEGGYQETQYF
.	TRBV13	CASSLADNEQFF
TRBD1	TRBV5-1	CASSLTGDPYYEQYF